Listed below are T cell receptor beta chains from one sample, sequenced in a study of beta chain features in type 1 diabetes. TCRdb's copy holds only in-frame clones and misses some; the assay was immunoSEQ multiplex PCR. The sample records hundreds of thousands of clones, roughly an eighth being singletons. The sequencing input was naive CD4+ T cells from blood. These receptors came from a man between 18 and 29 years old with type 1 diabetes. CDR3s include the opening cysteine and the closing phenylalanine or tryptophan. Each record gives: J gene, V gene, clone size, D gene, CDR3 protein, CDR3 DNA. D genes are given only for firm matches. Size is omitted from some rows. Given values are once, few, many or a class for expanded clones.

J gene: TRBJ2-7; V gene: TRBV6-5; clone size: NA; D gene: NA; CDR3 protein: CASSRTGMYEQYF; CDR3 DNA: TGTGCCAGCAGCCGTACAGGGATGTACGAGCAGTACTTC
J gene: TRBJ2-7; V gene: TRBV7-2; clone size: NA; D gene: NA; CDR3 protein: CASSLARSYEQYF; CDR3 DNA: TGTGCCAGCAGCTTGGCCCGCTCCTACGAGCAGTACTTC
J gene: TRBJ2-7; V gene: TRBV6-5; clone size: NA; D gene: TRBD1; CDR3 protein: CASSYDRGVSEQYF; CDR3 DNA: TGTGCCAGCAGTTACGACAGGGGGGTTTCGGAGCAGTACTTC
J gene: TRBJ2-3; V gene: TRBV29-1; clone size: NA; D gene: NA; CDR3 protein: CSVEDQTDTQYF; CDR3 DNA: TGCAGCGTTGAAGATCAGACAGATACGCAGTATTTT
J gene: TRBJ1-2; V gene: TRBV2; clone size: NA; D gene: NA; CDR3 protein: CASSVADRTGYTF; CDR3 DNA: TGTGCCAGCAGCGTCGCTGATAGGACTGGCTACACCTTC
J gene: TRBJ1-4; V gene: TRBV18; clone size: few; D gene: TRBD1; CDR3 protein: CASWPGTVGEKLFF; CDR3 DNA: TGTGCCAGCTGGCCCGGGACAGTGGGTGAAAAACTGTTTTTT
J gene: TRBJ1-4; V gene: TRBV30; clone size: NA; D gene: NA; CDR3 protein: CAWSYSEKLFF; CDR3 DNA: TGTGCCTGGAGTTATAGCGAAAAACTGTTTTTT
J gene: TRBJ2-1; V gene: TRBV5-4; clone size: few; D gene: NA; CDR3 protein: CASSVDGRGHNEQFF; CDR3 DNA: TGTGCCAGCAGCGTCGATGGCAGGGGTCACAATGAGCAGTTCTTC
J gene: TRBJ2-3; V gene: TRBV6-6; clone size: few; D gene: NA; CDR3 protein: CASSSVGSMHTQYF; CDR3 DNA: TGTGCCAGCAGTTCTGTCGGGAGCATGCATACGCAGTATTTT
J gene: TRBJ2-1; V gene: TRBV7-6; clone size: NA; D gene: TRBD2; CDR3 protein: CASSPLAGVYEQFF; CDR3 DNA: TGTGCCAGCAGCCCTCTAGCGGGGGTCTATGAGCAGTTCTTC
J gene: TRBJ1-3; V gene: TRBV7-2; clone size: few; D gene: NA; CDR3 protein: CASSPNLFRNTIYF; CDR3 DNA: TGTGCCAGCAGCCCTAACCTGTTCCGGAACACCATATATTTT
J gene: TRBJ2-1; V gene: TRBV7-9; clone size: NA; D gene: NA; CDR3 protein: CASSPRGGVSDEQFF; CDR3 DNA: TGTGCCAGCAGCCCGCGTGGGGGAGTTAGCGATGAGCAGTTCTTC
J gene: TRBJ2-3; V gene: TRBV7-2; clone size: NA; D gene: NA; CDR3 protein: CASRTGSTDTQYF; CDR3 DNA: TGTGCCAGCAGGACGGGGAGCACAGATACGCAGTATTTT
J gene: TRBJ2-5; V gene: TRBV29-1; clone size: NA; D gene: NA; CDR3 protein: CSVGRGQETQYF; CDR3 DNA: TGCAGCGTTGGAAGGGGACAAGAGACCCAGTACTTC
J gene: TRBJ2-3; V gene: TRBV29-1; clone size: NA; D gene: NA; CDR3 protein: CSVTHSLQYF; CDR3 DNA: TGCAGCGTAACACATAGCCTGCAGTATTTT
J gene: TRBJ2-5; V gene: TRBV2; clone size: NA; D gene: NA; CDR3 protein: CASSITIGTPYQETQYF; CDR3 DNA: TGTGCCAGCAGCATTACTATCGGGACCCCTTACCAAGAGACCCAGTACTTC
J gene: TRBJ2-1; V gene: TRBV5-6; clone size: NA; D gene: TRBD2; CDR3 protein: CASSFRSGTWGNEQFF; CDR3 DNA: TGTGCCAGCAGCTTTCGTAGCGGGACATGGGGCAATGAGCAGTTCTTC
J gene: TRBJ2-3; V gene: TRBV6-5; clone size: NA; D gene: NA; CDR3 protein: CASRQRAVADTQYF; CDR3 DNA: TGTGCCAGCAGGCAGAGGGCCGTAGCAGATACGCAGTATTTT
J gene: TRBJ1-2; V gene: TRBV30; clone size: few; D gene: NA; CDR3 protein: CAWSVSGYGYTF; CDR3 DNA: TGTGCCTGGAGTGTTAGCGGCTATGGCTACACCTTC
J gene: TRBJ2-2; V gene: TRBV5-1; clone size: few; D gene: NA; CDR3 protein: CASSLSAANTGELFF; CDR3 DNA: TGCGCCAGCAGCTTGTCAGCGGCGAACACCGGGGAGCTGTTTTTT
J gene: TRBJ2-7; V gene: TRBV14; clone size: NA; D gene: NA; CDR3 protein: CASSQDGRDSYEQYF; CDR3 DNA: TGTGCCAGCAGCCAAGACGGCCGCGACTCCTACGAGCAGTACTTC
J gene: TRBJ1-6; V gene: TRBV5-1; clone size: NA; D gene: TRBD1; CDR3 protein: CASSPWWGQGHSPLHF; CDR3 DNA: TGCGCCAGCAGCCCATGGTGGGGACAGGGTCATTCACCCCTCCACTTT
J gene: TRBJ1-2; V gene: TRBV2; clone size: few; D gene: NA; CDR3 protein: CASSVGGYGYTF; CDR3 DNA: TGTGCCAGCAGTGTTGGGGGTTATGGCTACACCTTC
J gene: TRBJ2-5; V gene: TRBV18; clone size: NA; D gene: TRBD1; CDR3 protein: CASSPTGVETQYF; CDR3 DNA: TGTGCCAGCTCACCCACAGGGGTGGAGACCCAGTACTTC
J gene: TRBJ2-7; V gene: TRBV7-9; clone size: few; D gene: NA; CDR3 protein: CASSLSWDFNYEQYF; CDR3 DNA: TGTGCCAGCAGCCTAAGTTGGGACTTCAATTACGAGCAGTACTTC
J gene: TRBJ1-2; V gene: TRBV4-2; clone size: few; D gene: TRBD1; CDR3 protein: CASSPLGQQANYGYTF; CDR3 DNA: TGTGCCAGCAGCCCGTTGGGACAGCAAGCTAACTATGGCTACACCTTC